This TCR beta chain was obtained from a study of vaccination and CD4 T cells after COVID-19. Looking at the study overall: Taking of post-vaccine samples occurred a median 72 days after dose two (range 14 to 241).

Whole-study findings and limits: The median proportion of reactive clones detected only post-vaccination in convalescent patients was approximately 90%.

A remark on this clonotype: Its matching antigen is unknown.

Sequencing of DNA taken from cultured CD4+ T cells relied on the Oncomine TCR Beta short-read assay. It was from cultured CD4+ T cells that genomic DNA was extracted. TCRdb re-derived calls from the PCR reads in MiXCR, one entry per CDR3 protein. The sample has under 20,000 distinct CDR3 sequences; 45% to 65% are singletons. Time point given: late sampling 161 to 241 days after vaccination in three convalescent patients. The treatment was: roughly ten-day PBMC culture with coronavirus spike peptide pools or control peptides (ViraFEST assay). ViraFEST expanded antigen-specific T cells with peptide pools, then sequenced TCRs. V gave up 6 bases and J gave up 0 bases, with 14 bases separating them. This CDR3 is built from 15 residues. From germline, CDR1 is ENHRY and CDR2 SYGVKD.

Sequencing used CD4+ T cells from blood, cultured in vitro, obtained about 7 months after SARS-CoV-2 vaccination. The clonotype was recovered from a human donor who had recovered from COVID-19. The V call is TRBV10-3, the J call TRBJ1-1, with D possibly being TRBD1 (5 bases). CDR3 sequence: CAISQTVAMNTEAFF. Here the CDR3 DNA reads TGTGCCATCAGCCAGACAGTCGCCATGAACACTGAAGCTTTCTTT.